This T cell receptor (beta chain) was identified during a study of blood T cell repertoires in COVID-19. Study-wide context: The origin of the acute and convalescent COVID-19 samples was the United States, Italy and Spain. Sample material is recorded as cDNA or gDNA derived from T cells, B-cell-depleted T cells, or PBMCs.

Using immunoSEQ multiplex PCR, the repertoire was profiled, and TCRdb retains in-frame clones only, with some absent. The sample carries 140,000 or so clones, 87% recorded once. This clone is a singleton in its sample. The CDR3 runs 13 residues. Germline V gene sequence: CDR1 SQVTM, CDR2 ANQGSEA. V lost 5 bases and J lost 3; bases outside the gene matches: 0. The clonotype was recovered from a woman between 45 and 60 years old with acute or convalescent COVID-19. The rearrangement links TRBV29-1 to TRBJ2-3, with 12 bases that match TRBD2. Sequencing was performed on peripheral blood. The CDR3 nucleotides read TGCAGCGTTACTAGCGGGGGGACAGATACGCAGTATTTT. This codes for CSVTSGGTDTQYF.